This T cell receptor beta chain is from a study of T cells after yellow fever vaccination. TCRdb recomputed calls from the 5' RACE reads with MiXCR, one row per CDR3 protein. This table has about 260,000 distinct CDR3 sequences, 10% to 15% appearing once. Notes on this clonotype: What it binds is not known.

Study outcomes and limitations: Post-booster reappearance was seen for most primary-vaccination clones (around 96% CD4, 75% to 90% CD8). Within FACS-sorted repertoires, abundant clonotypes contaminating from the bulk population could be present.

V shed 8 bases and J shed 5 bases, with 15 bases lying between them. This CDR3 is built from 14 residues. Germline-derived CDR1 and CDR2 are SGHTA and FQGNSA. The sequence was collected from a man aged 30-40 years who received the YFV17D yellow fever vaccine. The sequenced sample was CD4+ T cells sorted from PBMCs, obtained 45 days after the yellow fever booster vaccination. V gene TRBV7-2 combines with J gene TRBJ2-2, with D tentatively TRBD2 (5 bases). The DNA for the CDR3 is TGTGCCAGCGAGCGCCGGGGTGCAACCGGGGAGCTGTTTTTT. It translates to CASERRGATGELFF.